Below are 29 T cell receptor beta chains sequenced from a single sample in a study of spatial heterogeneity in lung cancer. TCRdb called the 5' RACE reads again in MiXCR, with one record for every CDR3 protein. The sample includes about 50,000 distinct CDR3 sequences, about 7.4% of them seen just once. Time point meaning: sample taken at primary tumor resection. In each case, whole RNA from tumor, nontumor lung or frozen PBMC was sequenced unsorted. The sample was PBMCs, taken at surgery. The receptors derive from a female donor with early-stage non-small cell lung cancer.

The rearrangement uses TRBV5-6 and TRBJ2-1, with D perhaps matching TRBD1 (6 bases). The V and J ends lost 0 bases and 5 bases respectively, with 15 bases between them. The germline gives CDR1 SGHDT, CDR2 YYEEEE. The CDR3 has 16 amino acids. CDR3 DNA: TGTGCCAGCAGCTTGGAAACAGGGTCTTATCACAATGAGCAGTTCTTC. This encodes CASSLETGSYHNEQFF. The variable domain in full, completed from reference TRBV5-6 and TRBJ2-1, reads DAGVTQSPTHLIKTRGQQVTLRCSPKSGHDTVSWYQQALGQGPQFIFQYYEEEERQRGNFPDRFSGHQFPNYSSELNVNALLLGDSALYLCASSLETGSYHNEQFFGPGTRLTVL.

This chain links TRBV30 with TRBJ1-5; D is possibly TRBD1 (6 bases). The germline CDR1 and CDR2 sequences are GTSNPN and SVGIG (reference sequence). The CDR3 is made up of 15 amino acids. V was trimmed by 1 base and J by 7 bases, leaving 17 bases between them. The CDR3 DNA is TGTGCCTGGAGTGACACGAGGAGGGGGGAGCAGCCCCAGCATTTT. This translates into CAWSDTRRGEQPQHF.

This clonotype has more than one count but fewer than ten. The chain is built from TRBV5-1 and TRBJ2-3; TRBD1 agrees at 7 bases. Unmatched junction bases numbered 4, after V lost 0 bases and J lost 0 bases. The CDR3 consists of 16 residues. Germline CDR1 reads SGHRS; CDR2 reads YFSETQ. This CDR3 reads CASSLVNRGSTDTQYF. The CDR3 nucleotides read TGCGCCAGCAGCTTGGTGAACAGGGGTAGCACAGATACGCAGTATTTT. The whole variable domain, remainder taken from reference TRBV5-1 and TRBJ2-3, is KAGVTQTPRYLIKTRGQQVTLSCSPISGHRSVSWYQQTPGQGLQFLFEYFSETQRNKGNFPGRFSGRQFSNSRSEMNVSTLELGDSALYLCASSLVNRGSTDTQYFGPGTRLTVL.

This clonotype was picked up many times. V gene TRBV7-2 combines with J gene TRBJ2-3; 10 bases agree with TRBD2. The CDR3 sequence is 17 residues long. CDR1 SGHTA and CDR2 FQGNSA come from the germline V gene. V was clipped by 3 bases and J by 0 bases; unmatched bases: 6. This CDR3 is CASSFRASGGSTDTQYF. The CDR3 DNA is TGTGCCAGCAGCTTCAGGGCTAGCGGGGGCAGCACAGATACGCAGTATTTT.

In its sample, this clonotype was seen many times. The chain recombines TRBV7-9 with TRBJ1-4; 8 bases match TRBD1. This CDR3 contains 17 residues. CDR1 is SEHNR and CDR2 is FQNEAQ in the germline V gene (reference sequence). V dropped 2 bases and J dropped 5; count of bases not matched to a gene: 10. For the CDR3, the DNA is TGTGCCAGCAGCTTAAGCGGACAGGGAAGGTGGAATGAAAAACTGTTTTTT. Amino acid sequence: CASSLSGQGRWNEKLFF.

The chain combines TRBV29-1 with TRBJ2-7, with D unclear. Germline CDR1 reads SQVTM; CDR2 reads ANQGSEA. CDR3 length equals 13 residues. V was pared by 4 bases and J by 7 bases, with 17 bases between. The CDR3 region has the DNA TGCAGCGTTGGGGCAGGCCCAATACGTGAGCAGTACTTC. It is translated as CSVGAGPIREQYF.

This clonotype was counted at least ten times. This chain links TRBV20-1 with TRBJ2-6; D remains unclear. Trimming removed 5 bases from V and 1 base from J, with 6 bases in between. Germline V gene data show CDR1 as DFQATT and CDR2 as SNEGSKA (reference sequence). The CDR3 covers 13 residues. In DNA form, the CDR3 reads TGCAGTGCTTCGACGTCTGGGGCCAACGTCCTGACTTTC. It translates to CSASTSGANVLTF.

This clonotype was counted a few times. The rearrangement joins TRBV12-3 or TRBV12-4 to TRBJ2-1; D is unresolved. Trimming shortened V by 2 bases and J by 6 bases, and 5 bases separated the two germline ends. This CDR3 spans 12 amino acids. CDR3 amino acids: CASSLFSNEQFF. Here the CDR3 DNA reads TGTGCCAGCAGTTTATTTAGCAATGAGCAGTTCTTC.

CDR3: CASSPGQEQFF. The CDR3 bases are TGTGCCAGCAGCCCGGGGCAAGAGCAGTTCTTC. The V gene is TRBV7-2, the J gene TRBJ2-1, with D perhaps matching TRBD1 or TRBD2 (5 bases each). With 5 bases removed from V and 10 bases from J, the gap between germline ends came to 9 bases. Looked up from germline, CDR1 is SGHTA and CDR2 is FQGNSA. The CDR3 is made up of 11 amino acids.

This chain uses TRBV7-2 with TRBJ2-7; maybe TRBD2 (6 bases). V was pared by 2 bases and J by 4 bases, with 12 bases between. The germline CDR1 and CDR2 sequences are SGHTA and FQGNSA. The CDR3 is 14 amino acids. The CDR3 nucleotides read TGTGCCAGCAGCTTATTGTCCGGGGGATACGAGCAGTACTTC. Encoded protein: CASSLLSGGYEQYF.

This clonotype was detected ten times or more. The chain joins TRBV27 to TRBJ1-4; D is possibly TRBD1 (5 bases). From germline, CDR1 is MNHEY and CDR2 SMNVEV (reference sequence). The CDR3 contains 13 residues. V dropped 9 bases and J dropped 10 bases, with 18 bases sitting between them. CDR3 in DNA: TGTGCCAGAAGACTAGGGAGGAGGGGAAAACTGTTTTTT. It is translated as CARRLGRRGKLFF.

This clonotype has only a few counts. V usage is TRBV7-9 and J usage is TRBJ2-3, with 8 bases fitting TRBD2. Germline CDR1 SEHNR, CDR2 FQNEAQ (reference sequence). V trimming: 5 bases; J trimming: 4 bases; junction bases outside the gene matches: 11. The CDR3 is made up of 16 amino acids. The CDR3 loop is CASSPWRTSNADTQYF. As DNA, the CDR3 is TGTGCCAGCAGCCCCTGGCGGACTAGCAATGCAGATACGCAGTATTTT.

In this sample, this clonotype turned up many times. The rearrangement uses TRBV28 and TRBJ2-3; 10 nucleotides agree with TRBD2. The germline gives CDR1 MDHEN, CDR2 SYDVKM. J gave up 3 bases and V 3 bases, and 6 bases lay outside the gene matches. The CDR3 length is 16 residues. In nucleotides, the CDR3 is TGTGCCAGCAGTTTCTCTACTAGCGGGGAAACAGATACGCAGTATTTT. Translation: CASSFSTSGETDTQYF. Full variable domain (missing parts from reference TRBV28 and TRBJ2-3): DVKVTQSSRYLVKRTGEKVFLECVQDMDHENMFWYRQDPGLGLRLIYFSYDVKMKEKGDIPEGYSVSREKKERFSLILESASTNQTSMYLCASSFSTSGETDTQYFGPGTRLTVL.

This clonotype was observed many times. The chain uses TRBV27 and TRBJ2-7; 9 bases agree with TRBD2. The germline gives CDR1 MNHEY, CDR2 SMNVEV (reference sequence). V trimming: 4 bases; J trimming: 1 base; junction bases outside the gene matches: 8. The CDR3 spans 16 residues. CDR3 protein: CASSSLAGGGSYEQYF. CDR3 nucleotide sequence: TGTGCCAGCAGTTCCTTGGCGGGGGGGGGATCCTACGAGCAGTACTTC.

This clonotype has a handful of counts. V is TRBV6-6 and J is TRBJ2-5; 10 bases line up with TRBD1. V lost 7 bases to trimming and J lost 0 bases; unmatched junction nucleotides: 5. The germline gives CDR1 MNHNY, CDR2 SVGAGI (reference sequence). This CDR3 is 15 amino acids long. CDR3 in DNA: TGTGCCAGCACCCTGGACAGGGGGTACCAAGAGACCCAGTACTTC. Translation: CASTLDRGYQETQYF.

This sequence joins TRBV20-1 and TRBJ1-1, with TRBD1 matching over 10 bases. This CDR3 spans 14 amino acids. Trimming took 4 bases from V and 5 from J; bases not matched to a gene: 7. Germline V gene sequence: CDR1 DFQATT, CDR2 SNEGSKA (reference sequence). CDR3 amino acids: CSAIAPGQGTEAFF. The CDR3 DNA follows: TGCAGTGCTATAGCTCCGGGACAGGGGACTGAAGCTTTCTTT.

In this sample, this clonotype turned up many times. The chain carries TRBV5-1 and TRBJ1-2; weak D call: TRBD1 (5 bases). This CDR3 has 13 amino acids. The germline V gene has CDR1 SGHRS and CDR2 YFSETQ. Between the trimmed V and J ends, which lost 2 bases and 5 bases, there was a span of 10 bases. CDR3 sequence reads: CASSLDSGYGYTF. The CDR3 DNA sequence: TGCGCCAGCAGCTTAGACAGTGGGTATGGCTACACCTTC.

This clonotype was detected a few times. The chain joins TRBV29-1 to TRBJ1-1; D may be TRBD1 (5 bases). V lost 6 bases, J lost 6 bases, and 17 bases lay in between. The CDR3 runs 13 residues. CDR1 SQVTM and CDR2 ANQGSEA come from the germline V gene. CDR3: CSVMDTVEPEAFF. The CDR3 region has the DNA TGCAGCGTCATGGACACGGTTGAGCCTGAAGCTTTCTTT.

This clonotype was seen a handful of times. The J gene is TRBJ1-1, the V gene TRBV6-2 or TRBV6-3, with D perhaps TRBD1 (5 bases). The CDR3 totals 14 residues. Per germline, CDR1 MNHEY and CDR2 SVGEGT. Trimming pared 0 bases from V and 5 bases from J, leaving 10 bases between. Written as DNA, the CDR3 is TGTGCCAGCAGTTACTCGTCGGGGGTTACTGAAGCTTTCTTT. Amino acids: CASSYSSGVTEAFF.

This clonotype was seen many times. The CDR3 here is CASQIAGARFSDTQYF. DNA of the CDR3: TGCGCCAGCCAGATAGCGGGGGCGCGGTTTTCAGATACGCAGTATTTT. The chain recombines TRBV10-2 with TRBJ2-3; 9 bases are a match to TRBD2. The trim removed 8 bases at V and 4 bases at J, leaving 13 bases unmatched. CDR1 is WSHSY, CDR2 SAAADI, per germline. The CDR3 spans 16 residues.

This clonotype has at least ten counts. This CDR3 is CASSQGFSYFF. The CDR3 DNA reads as TGCGCCAGCAGCCAAGGGTTCTCTTACTTCTTC. V usage is TRBV4-1 and J usage is TRBJ2-1; D ambiguous. Looked up from germline, CDR1 is MGHRA and CDR2 is YSYEKL. The CDR3 loop spans 11 amino acids. Trimming left V 1 base short and J 16 bases short, with 11 bases between.

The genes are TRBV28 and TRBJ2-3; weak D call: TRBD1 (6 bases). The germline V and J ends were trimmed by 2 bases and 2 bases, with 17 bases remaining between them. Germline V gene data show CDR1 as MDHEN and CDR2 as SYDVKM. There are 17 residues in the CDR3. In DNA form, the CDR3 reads TGTGCCAGCAGTTTAGGGGGCGCACGGCTTCTCACAGATACGCAGTATTTT. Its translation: CASSLGGARLLTDTQYF.

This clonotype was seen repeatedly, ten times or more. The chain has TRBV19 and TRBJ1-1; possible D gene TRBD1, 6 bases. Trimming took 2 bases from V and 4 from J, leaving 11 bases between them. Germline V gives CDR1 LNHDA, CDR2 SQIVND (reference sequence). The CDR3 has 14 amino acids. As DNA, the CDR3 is TGTGCCAGTAGTATACGGACAGAAAGCACTGAAGCTTTCTTT. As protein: CASSIRTESTEAFF. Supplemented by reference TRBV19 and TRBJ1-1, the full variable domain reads DGGITQSPKYLFRKEGQNVTLSCEQNLNHDAMYWYRQDPGQGLRLIYYSQIVNDFQKGDIAEGYSVSREKKESFPLTVTSAQKNPTAFYLCASSIRTESTEAFFGQGTRLTVV.

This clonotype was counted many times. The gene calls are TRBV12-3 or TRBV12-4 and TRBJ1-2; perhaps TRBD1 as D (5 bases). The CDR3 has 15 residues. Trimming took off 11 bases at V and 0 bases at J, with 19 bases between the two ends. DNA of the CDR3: TGTGCCGTCTGGGGCACCGCAGCAACTAACTATGGCTACACCTTC. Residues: CAVWGTAATNYGYTF.

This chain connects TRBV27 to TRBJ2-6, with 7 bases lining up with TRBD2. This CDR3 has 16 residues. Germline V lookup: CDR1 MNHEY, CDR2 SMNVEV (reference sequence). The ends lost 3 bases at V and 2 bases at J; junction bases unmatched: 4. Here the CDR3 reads CASSFGGNAGANVLTF. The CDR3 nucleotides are TGTGCCAGCAGTTTCGGGGGGAATGCTGGGGCCAACGTCCTGACTTTC.

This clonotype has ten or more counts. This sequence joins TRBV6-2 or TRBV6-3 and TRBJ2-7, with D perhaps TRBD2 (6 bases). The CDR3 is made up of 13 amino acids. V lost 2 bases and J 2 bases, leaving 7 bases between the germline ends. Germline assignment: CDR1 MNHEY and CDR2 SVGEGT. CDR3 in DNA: TGTGCCAGCAGTTACGGGAGGACCTACGAGCAGTACTTC. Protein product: CASSYGRTYEQYF.

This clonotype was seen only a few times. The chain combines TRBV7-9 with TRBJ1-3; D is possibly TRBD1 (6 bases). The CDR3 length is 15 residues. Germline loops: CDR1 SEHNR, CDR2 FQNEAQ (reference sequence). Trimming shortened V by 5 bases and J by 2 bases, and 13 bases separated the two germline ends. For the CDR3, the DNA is TGTGCCAGCAGCCGCACAGGGTCGGCTGGAAACACCATATATTTT. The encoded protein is CASSRTGSAGNTIYF.

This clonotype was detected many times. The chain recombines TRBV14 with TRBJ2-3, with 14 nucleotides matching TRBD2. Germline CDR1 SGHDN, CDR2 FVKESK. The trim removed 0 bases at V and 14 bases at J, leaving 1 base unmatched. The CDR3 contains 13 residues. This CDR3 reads CASSQDGLAGGYF. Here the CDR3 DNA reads TGTGCCAGCAGCCAAGACGGACTAGCGGGGGGGTATTTT.

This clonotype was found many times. DNA of the CDR3: TGTGCCAGCAGTTTATGGGGCGGCCTAAATTCACCCCTCCACTTT. Translation: CASSLWGGLNSPLHF. The rearrangement joins TRBV27 to TRBJ1-6; perhaps TRBD1 as D (5 bases). V gave up 1 base and J gave up 7 bases, with 11 bases separating them. Germline V gene lookup returns CDR1 MNHEY and CDR2 SMNVEV (reference sequence). This CDR3 is 15 amino acids long.